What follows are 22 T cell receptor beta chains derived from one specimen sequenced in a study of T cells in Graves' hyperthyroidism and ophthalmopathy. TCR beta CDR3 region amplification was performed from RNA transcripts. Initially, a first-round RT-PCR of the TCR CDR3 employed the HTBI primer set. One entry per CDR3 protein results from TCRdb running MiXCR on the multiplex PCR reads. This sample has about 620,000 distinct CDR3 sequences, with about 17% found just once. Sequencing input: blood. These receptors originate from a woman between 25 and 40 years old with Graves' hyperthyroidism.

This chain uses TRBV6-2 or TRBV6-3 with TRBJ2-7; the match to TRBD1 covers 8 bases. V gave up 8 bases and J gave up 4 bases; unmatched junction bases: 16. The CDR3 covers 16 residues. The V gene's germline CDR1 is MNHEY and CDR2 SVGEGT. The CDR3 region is CASGSRNRGRLYEQYF. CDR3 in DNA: TGTGCCAGCGGGTCCCGAAACAGGGGGAGGTTATACGAGCAGTACTTC.

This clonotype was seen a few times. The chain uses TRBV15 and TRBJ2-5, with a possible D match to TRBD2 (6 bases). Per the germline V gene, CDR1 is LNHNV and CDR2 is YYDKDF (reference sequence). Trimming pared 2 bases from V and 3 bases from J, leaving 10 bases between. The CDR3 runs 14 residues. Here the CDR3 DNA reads TGTGCCACCAGCAGATCACTAGCTGAAGAGACCCAGTACTTC. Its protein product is CATSRSLAEETQYF.

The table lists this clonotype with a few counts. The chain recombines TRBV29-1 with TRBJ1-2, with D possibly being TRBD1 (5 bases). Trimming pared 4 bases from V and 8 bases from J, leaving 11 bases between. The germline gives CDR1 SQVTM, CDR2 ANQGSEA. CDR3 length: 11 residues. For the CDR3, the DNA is TGCAGCGTTGCGGGGGTTCTGGGCTACACCTTC. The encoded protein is CSVAGVLGYTF.

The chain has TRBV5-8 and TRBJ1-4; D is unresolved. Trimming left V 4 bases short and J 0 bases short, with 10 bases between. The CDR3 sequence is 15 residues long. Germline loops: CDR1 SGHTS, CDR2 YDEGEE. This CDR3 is CASSAQDSTNEKLFF. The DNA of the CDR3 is TGTGCCAGCAGCGCCCAGGACTCAACTAATGAAAAACTGTTTTTT.

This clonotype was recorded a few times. DNA of the CDR3: TGTGCCAGCAGCTCTCATACTAGCGGGTACGAGCAGTACTTC. Its translation: CASSSHTSGYEQYF. The chain has TRBV9 and TRBJ2-7; 9 bases are a match to TRBD2. Unmatched junction bases numbered 6, after V lost 4 bases and J lost 4 bases. From germline, CDR1 is SGDLS and CDR2 YYNGEE. The CDR3 spans 14 residues.

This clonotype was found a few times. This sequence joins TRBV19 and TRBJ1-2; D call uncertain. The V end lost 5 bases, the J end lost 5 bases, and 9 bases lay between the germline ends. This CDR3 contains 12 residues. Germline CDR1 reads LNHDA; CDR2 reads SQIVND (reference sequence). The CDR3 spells CASSVGIYGYTF. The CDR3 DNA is TGTGCCAGTAGTGTCGGAATTTATGGCTACACCTTC.

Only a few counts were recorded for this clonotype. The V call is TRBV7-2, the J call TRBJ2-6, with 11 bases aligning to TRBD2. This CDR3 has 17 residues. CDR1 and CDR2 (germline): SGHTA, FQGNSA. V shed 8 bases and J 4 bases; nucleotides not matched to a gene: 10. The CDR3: CASPLLAGGSGANVLTF. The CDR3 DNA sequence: TGTGCCAGCCCCCTCCTAGCGGGAGGTTCAGGGGCCAACGTCCTGACTTTC. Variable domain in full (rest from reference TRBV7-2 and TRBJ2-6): GAGVSQSPSNKVTEKGKDVELRCDPISGHTALYWYRQSLGQGLEFLIYFQGNSAPDKSGLPSDRFSAERTGGSVSTLTIQRTQQEDSAVYLCASPLLAGGSGANVLTFGAGSRLTVL.

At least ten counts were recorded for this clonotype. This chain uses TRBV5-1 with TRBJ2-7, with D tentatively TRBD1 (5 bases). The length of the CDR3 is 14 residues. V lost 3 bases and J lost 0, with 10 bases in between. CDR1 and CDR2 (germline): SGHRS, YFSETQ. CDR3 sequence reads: CASSWGGSSYEQYF. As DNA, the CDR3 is TGCGCCAGCAGCTGGGGCGGTAGCTCCTACGAGCAGTACTTC. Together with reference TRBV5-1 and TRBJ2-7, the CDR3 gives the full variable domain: KAGVTQTPRYLIKTRGQQVTLSCSPISGHRSVSWYQQTPGQGLQFLFEYFSETQRNKGNFPGRFSGRQFSNSRSEMNVSTLELGDSALYLCASSWGGSSYEQYFGPGTRLTVT.

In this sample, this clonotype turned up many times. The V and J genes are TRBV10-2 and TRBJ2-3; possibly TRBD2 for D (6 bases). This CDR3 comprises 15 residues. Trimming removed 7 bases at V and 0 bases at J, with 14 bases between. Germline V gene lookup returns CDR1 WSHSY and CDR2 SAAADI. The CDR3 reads CASNGGTASTDTQYF. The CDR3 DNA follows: TGCGCCAGCAACGGGGGAACGGCTAGCACAGATACGCAGTATTTT.

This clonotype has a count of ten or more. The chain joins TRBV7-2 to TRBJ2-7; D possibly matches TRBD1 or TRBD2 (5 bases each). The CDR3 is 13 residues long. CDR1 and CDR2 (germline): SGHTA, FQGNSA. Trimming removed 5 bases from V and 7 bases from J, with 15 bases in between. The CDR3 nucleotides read TGTGCCAGCAGCACGGGGCCCTACGCTGAGCAGTACTTC. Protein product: CASSTGPYAEQYF.

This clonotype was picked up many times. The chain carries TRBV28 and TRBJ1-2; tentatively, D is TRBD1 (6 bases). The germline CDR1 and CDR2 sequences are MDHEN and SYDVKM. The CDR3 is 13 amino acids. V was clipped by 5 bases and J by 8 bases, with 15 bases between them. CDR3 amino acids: CASSGRIQGGYTF. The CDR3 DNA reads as TGTGCCAGCAGTGGACGTATACAGGGAGGCTACACCTTC.

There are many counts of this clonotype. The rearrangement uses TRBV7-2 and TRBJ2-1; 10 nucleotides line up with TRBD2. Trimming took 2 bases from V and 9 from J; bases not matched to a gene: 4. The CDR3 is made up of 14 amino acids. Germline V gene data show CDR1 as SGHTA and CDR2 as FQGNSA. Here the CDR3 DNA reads TGTGCCAGCAGCTTAAGCGGGAGGGACAGTGAGCAGTTCTTC. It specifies CASSLSGRDSEQFF.

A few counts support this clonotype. The CDR3 region is CSASTGALNQPQHF. CDR3 sequence (DNA): TGCAGTGCCAGCACAGGGGCACTCAATCAGCCCCAGCATTTT. The chain employs TRBV20-1 and TRBJ1-5; 7 bases match TRBD1. Germline V gene lookup returns CDR1 DFQATT and CDR2 SNEGSKA (reference sequence). V gave up 6 bases and J gave up 3 bases; unmatched junction bases: 8. The CDR3 consists of 14 residues.

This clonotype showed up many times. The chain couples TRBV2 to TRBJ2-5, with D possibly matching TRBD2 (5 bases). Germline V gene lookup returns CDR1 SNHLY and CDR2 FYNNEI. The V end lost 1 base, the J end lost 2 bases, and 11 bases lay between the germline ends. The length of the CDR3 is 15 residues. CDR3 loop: CASSEDLGDQETQYF. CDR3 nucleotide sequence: TGTGCCAGCAGTGAAGATCTCGGGGATCAAGAGACCCAGTACTTC.

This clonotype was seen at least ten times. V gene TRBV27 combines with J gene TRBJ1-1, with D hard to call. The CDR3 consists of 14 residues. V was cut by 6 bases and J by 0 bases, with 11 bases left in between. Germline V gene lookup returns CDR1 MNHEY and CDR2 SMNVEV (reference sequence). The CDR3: CASSLGRMNTEAFF. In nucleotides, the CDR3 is TGTGCCAGCAGCCTAGGACGGATGAACACTGAAGCTTTCTTT.

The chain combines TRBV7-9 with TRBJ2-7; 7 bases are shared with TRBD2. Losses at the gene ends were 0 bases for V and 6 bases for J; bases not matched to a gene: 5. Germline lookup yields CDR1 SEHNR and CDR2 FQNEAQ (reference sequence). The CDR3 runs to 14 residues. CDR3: CASSLASSGGEQYF. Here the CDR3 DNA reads TGTGCCAGCAGCTTAGCGTCGTCGGGGGGCGAGCAGTACTTC. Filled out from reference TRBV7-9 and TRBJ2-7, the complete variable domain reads DTGVSQNPRHKITKRGQNVTFRCDPISEHNRLYWYRQTLGQGPEFLTYFQNEAQLEKSRLLSDRFSAERPKGSFSTLEIQRTEQGDSAMYLCASSLASSGGEQYFGPGTRLTVT.

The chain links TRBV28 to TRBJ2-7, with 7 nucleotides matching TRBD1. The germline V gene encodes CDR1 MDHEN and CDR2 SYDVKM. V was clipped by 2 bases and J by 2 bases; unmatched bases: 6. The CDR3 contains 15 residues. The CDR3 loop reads CASSLIGTEPYEQYF. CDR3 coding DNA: TGTGCCAGCAGTTTAATCGGGACAGAACCCTACGAGCAGTACTTC.

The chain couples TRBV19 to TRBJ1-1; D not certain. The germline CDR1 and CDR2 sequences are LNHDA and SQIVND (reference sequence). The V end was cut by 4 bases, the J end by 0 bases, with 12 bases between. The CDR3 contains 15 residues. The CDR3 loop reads CASSSGRGVNTEAFF. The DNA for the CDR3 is TGTGCCAGTAGTAGTGGACGGGGAGTGAACACTGAAGCTTTCTTT.

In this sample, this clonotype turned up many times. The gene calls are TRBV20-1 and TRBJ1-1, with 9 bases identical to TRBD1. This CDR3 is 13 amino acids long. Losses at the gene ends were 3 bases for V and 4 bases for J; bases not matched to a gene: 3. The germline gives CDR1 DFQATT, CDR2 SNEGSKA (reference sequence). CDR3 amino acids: CSASVQGATEAFF. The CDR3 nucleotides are TGCAGTGCTAGTGTACAGGGGGCCACTGAAGCTTTCTTT.

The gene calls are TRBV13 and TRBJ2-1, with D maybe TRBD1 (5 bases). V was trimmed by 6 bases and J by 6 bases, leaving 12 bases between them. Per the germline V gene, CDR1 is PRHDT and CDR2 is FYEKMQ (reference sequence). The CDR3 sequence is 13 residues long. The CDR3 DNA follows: TGTGCCAGCAGTCCTGACAGCCCCAATGAGCAGTTCTTC. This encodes CASSPDSPNEQFF.

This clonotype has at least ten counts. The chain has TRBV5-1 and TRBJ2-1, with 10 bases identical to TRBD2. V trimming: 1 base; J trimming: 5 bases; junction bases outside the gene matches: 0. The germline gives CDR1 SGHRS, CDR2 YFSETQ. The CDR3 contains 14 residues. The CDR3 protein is CASSLTSGNNEQFF. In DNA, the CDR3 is TGCGCCAGCAGCTTGACTAGCGGGAACAATGAGCAGTTCTTC.

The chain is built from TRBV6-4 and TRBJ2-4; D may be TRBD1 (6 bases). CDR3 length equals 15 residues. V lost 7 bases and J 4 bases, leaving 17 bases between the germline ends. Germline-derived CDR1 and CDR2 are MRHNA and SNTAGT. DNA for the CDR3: TGTGCCAGCACCCGAGGGGGACACCTAAAAAACATTCAGTACTTC. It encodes CASTRGGHLKNIQYF.